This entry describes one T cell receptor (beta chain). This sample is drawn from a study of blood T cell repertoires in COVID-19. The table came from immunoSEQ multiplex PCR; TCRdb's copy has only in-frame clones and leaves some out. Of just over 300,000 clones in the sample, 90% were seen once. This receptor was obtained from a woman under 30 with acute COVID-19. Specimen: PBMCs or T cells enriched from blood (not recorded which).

The DNA for the CDR3 is TGCGCCAGCACCGAGGGAGCGGGAGATGCCGGGGAGCTGTTTTTT. Translation: CASTEGAGDAGELFF. The V call is TRBV10-1, the J call TRBJ2-2; 8 nucleotides line up with TRBD2. The V segment lost 7 bases and the J segment 6 bases; nucleotides outside the gene matches: 10. The CDR3 has 15 residues. CDR1 is WNHNN and CDR2 is SYGVQD in the germline V gene (reference sequence).